The next 8 T cell receptor beta chains were all read from a single sample in a study of technical replicates of blood from several donors. Repertoires were generated with immunoSEQ multiplex PCR, while TCRdb's copy carries only in-frame clones and drops some. The data contain about 84,000 clones, 85% to 95% of them singletons. Sequencing input: T cells isolated from PBMCs. The origin of the receptors is a human donor in good health.

This sequence joins TRBV28 and TRBJ2-3, with D perhaps matching TRBD2 (5 bases). The length of the CDR3 is 15 residues. Between the trimmed V and J ends, which lost 9 bases and 4 bases, there was a span of 20 bases. Germline V gene data show CDR1 as MDHEN and CDR2 as SYDVKM. The chain's CDR3 is CARPAAGPRADTQYF. The CDR3 DNA follows: TGTGCCAGACCCGCGGCCGGACCGCGGGCAGATACGCAGTATTTT.

V is TRBV11-3 and J is TRBJ2-5, with 10 bases fitting TRBD2. Germline V lookup: CDR1 SGHNT, CDR2 YENEEA. This CDR3 is 16 amino acids long. V gave up 5 bases and J gave up 2 bases; unmatched junction bases: 8. CDR3 in amino acids: CASSQASGGVQETQYF. CDR3 sequence (DNA): TGTGCCAGCAGCCAGGCTAGCGGGGGAGTTCAAGAGACCCAGTACTTC.

The chain joins TRBV5-4 to TRBJ1-2; unclear D gene. Between the trimmed V and J ends, which lost 3 bases and 2 bases, there was a span of 2 bases. This CDR3 is 11 amino acids long. Germline CDR1 is SGHNT and CDR2 is YYREEE (reference sequence). CDR3 protein: CASSSNYGYTF. CDR3 sequence (DNA): TGTGCCAGCAGCTCGAACTATGGCTACACCTTC.

This chain joins TRBV4-2 and TRBJ2-1, with 13 bases matching TRBD2. V trimming: 2 bases; J trimming: 4 bases; junction bases outside the gene matches: 5. The CDR3 runs to 17 residues. The germline V gene encodes CDR1 LGHNA and CDR2 YNFKEQ. CDR3 coding DNA: TGTGCCAGCAGCCAATCCAAGGGACTAGCGGGATACAATGAGCAGTTCTTC. This sequence encodes CASSQSKGLAGYNEQFF.

The DNA of the CDR3 is TGTGCCAGCAGCACAACAACAGGGCTCCCCCAGCATTTT. Translation: CASSTTTGLPQHF. The chain employs TRBV7-2 and TRBJ1-5; D perhaps matches TRBD1 (6 bases). CDR1 is SGHTA and CDR2 is FQGNSA in the germline V gene. There are 13 residues in the CDR3. Trimming pared 5 bases from V and 10 bases from J, leaving 15 bases between.

V gene TRBV6-5 combines with J gene TRBJ2-1; 8 bases fit TRBD2. J lost 6 bases, V lost 2 bases, and 9 bases had no gene match. This CDR3 comprises 16 residues. Germline values: CDR1 MNHEY, CDR2 SVGAGI. The chain's CDR3 is CASSYGRRGDPNEQFF. CDR3 DNA: TGTGCCAGCAGTTACGGGAGGCGGGGGGACCCCAATGAGCAGTTCTTC.

This rearrangement joins TRBV6-4 to TRBJ1-6; 7 nucleotides align to TRBD1. This CDR3 is 16 amino acids long. CDR1 and CDR2 from the germline V gene are MRHNA and SNTAGT. The junction had 12 bases not matched to a gene; V was cut back by 6 bases and J by 7 bases. The CDR3 reads CASSQMTGPPNSPLHF. Written as DNA, the CDR3 is TGTGCCAGCAGCCAAATGACAGGGCCTCCGAATTCACCCCTCCACTTT.

The count of this clone is one. The chain employs TRBV28 and TRBJ2-4; 10 bases fit TRBD2. The V and J ends lost 2 bases and 1 base, in that order; junction bases with no gene match: 8. CDR1 and CDR2 from the germline V gene are MDHEN and SYDVKM. This CDR3 comprises 18 residues. CDR3: CASSLALAGASAKNIQYF. The CDR3 DNA reads as TGTGCCAGCAGTTTAGCCCTAGCGGGAGCCTCCGCCAAAAACATTCAGTACTTC.